The 31 T cell receptor beta chains given below trace back to one sample, sequenced in a study of control samples from healthy donors and cancer patients. TCRdb keeps only in-frame clones here, not all; method: immunoSEQ multiplex PCR. The sample yields under 150,000 clones, around 87% seen once. The sequencing sample was made of blood. These TCRs come from a man aged 55-75 years in good health.

This chain joins TRBV12-3 or TRBV12-4 and TRBJ2-2; perhaps TRBD2 as D (6 bases). The V end lost 3 bases, the J end lost 7 bases, and 6 bases lay between the germline ends. The CDR3 has 12 residues. In nucleotides, the CDR3 is TGTGCCAGCAGTTTGGGGGGCGGGGAGCTGTTTTTT. Its translation: CASSLGGGELFF.

CDR3 amino acids: CASSYDRGDTIYF. Written as DNA, the CDR3 is TGTGCCAGCAGTTACGATCGAGGGGACACCATATATTTT. The chain links TRBV6-2 or TRBV6-3 to TRBJ1-3, with a weak D call TRBD1 (5 bases). Trimming removed 2 bases at V and 8 bases at J, with 10 bases between. The CDR3 extends over 13 amino acids. Germline V CDR1 and CDR2: MNHEY, SVGEGT.

The sample holds a few counts of this clone. The chain employs TRBV30 and TRBJ2-7; no clear D. Germline CDR1 is GTSNPN and CDR2 is SVGIG (reference sequence). This CDR3 spans 12 amino acids. V lost 3 bases, J lost 4 bases, and 10 bases lay in between. CDR3 sequence reads: CAWSYQGYEQYF. The DNA for the CDR3 is TGTGCCTGGAGCTACCAAGGGTACGAGCAGTACTTC.

This chain joins TRBV18 and TRBJ1-1; D gene uncertain. Between the trimmed V and J ends, which lost 3 bases and 0 bases, there was a span of 14 bases. The CDR3 has 16 residues. Germline CDR1 and CDR2: KGHSH and LQKENI. Here the CDR3 reads CASSPGSGPMNTEAFF. As DNA, the CDR3 is TGTGCCAGCTCACCGGGGTCTGGGCCCATGAACACTGAAGCTTTCTTT.

The V call is TRBV6-1, the J call TRBJ1-4, with D unresolved. Germline V gene sequence: CDR1 MNHNS, CDR2 SASEGT. The CDR3 is made up of 16 amino acids. V was cut by 2 bases and J by 7 bases, with 17 bases left in between. Written as DNA, the CDR3 is TGTGCCAGCAGTGAAAGTAAAATTGCAGGTGTTGAAAAACTGTTTTTT. It encodes CASSESKIAGVEKLFF.

This chain joins TRBV12-3 or TRBV12-4 and TRBJ2-5, with D possibly matching TRBD1 (6 bases). CDR3 size: 13 residues. V lost 8 bases and J 4 bases, leaving 14 bases between the germline ends. The CDR3: CASSGSGVETQYF. The CDR3 DNA sequence: TGTGCCAGCTCGGGTTCAGGGGTAGAGACCCAGTACTTC.

This rearrangement joins TRBV18 to TRBJ2-1; 9 bases are a match to TRBD2. The germline V gene encodes CDR1 KGHSH and CDR2 LQKENI. After removal of 5 bases from V and 6 bases from J, the junction contained 2 bases not matched to a gene. This CDR3 has 13 amino acids. The CDR3 protein is CASSAGGPNEQFF. The CDR3 DNA sequence: TGTGCCAGCTCAGCGGGGGGGCCCAATGAGCAGTTCTTC. Together with reference TRBV18 and TRBJ2-1, the CDR3 gives the full variable domain: NAGVMQNPRHLVRRRGQEARLRCSPMKGHSHVYWYRQLPEEGLKFMVYLQKENIIDESGMPKERFSAEFPKEGPSILRIQQVVRGDSAAYFCASSAGGPNEQFFGPGTRLTVL.

The gene calls are TRBV28 and TRBJ1-3; D ambiguous. The CDR3 is made up of 17 amino acids. Germline CDR1 is MDHEN and CDR2 is SYDVKM. Trimming pared 1 base from V and 0 bases from J, leaving 13 bases between. The CDR3 DNA sequence: TGTGCCAGCAGTTTATCGATGGGCGGCTACTCTGGAAACACCATATATTTT. The encoded protein is CASSLSMGGYSGNTIYF.

This clone came up a few times. V and J are TRBV2 and TRBJ2-7; 7 nucleotides line up with TRBD2. The germline V gene encodes CDR1 SNHLY and CDR2 FYNNEI. V lost 10 bases to trimming and J lost 1 base; unmatched junction nucleotides: 13. CDR3 length: 15 amino acids. The CDR3 nucleotides are TGTGCCAACTTGGGGCGCCAGGGAGGGTCCTACGAGCAGTACTTC. It encodes CANLGRQGGSYEQYF.

The gene calls are TRBV7-2 and TRBJ1-5; a possible D gene is TRBD1 (5 bases). Trimming took off 1 base at V and 1 base at J, with 14 bases between the two ends. Looked up from germline, CDR1 is SGHTA and CDR2 is FQGNSA. The CDR3 has 17 residues. CDR3 coding DNA: TGTGCCAGCAGCTTAGAAGGTAGGGGAGGGAGCAATCAGCCCCAGCATTTT. Its translation is CASSLEGRGGSNQPQHF.

This clone showed up just once. CDR3 residues: CASSEALLGLQYF. In nucleotides, the CDR3 is TGTGCCAGCAGTGAAGCGCTTCTGGGGCTGCAGTACTTC. The gene calls are TRBV6-1 and TRBJ2-7; maybe TRBD1 (5 bases). The CDR3 length is 13 residues. V was shortened by 0 bases and J by 9 bases, with 12 bases between the two germline ends. Per the germline V gene, CDR1 is MNHNS and CDR2 is SASEGT.

This chain connects TRBV2 to TRBJ1-6; a weak D match, TRBD1 (5 bases). The CDR3 loop spans 15 amino acids. V dropped 6 bases and J dropped 7 bases, with 16 bases sitting between them. Germline CDR1 is SNHLY and CDR2 is FYNNEI. The DNA of the CDR3 is TGTGCCAGCAGGGGACTTGACAATCCCAATTCACCCCTCCACTTT. Amino acid sequence: CASRGLDNPNSPLHF.

DNA of the CDR3: TGTGCCAGCATCTCCCACGGGGGCAGTCTGGGTGCTGAAGCTTTCTTT. Its protein product is CASISHGGSLGAEAFF. V usage is TRBV28 and J usage is TRBJ1-1; weak D call: TRBD1 (6 bases). The germline gives CDR1 MDHEN, CDR2 SYDVKM. The CDR3 contains 16 residues. Trimming shortened V by 7 bases and J by 6 bases, and 24 bases separated the two germline ends. The entire variable domain, with the rest obtained from reference TRBV28 and TRBJ1-1, is as follows: DVKVTQSSRYLVKRTGEKVFLECVQDMDHENMFWYRQDPGLGLRLIYFSYDVKMKEKGDIPEGYSVSREKKERFSLILESASTNQTSMYLCASISHGGSLGAEAFFGQGTRLTVV.

This clone was counted only a few times. The rearrangement joins TRBV7-2 to TRBJ1-5; the match to TRBD1 covers 8 bases. CDR3 length equals 17 residues. The V and J ends lost 5 bases and 6 bases, in that order; junction bases with no gene match: 15. Germline CDR1 is SGHTA and CDR2 is FQGNSA. The DNA of the CDR3 is TGTGCCAGCAGCGAAAGAGTCCCGGACAGGGTAGGTCAGCCCCAGCATTTT. The encoded protein is CASSERVPDRVGQPQHF.

The chain couples TRBV7-9 to TRBJ2-3, with a possible D match to TRBD1 (5 bases). The CDR3 extends over 14 amino acids. V was clipped by 2 bases and J by 4 bases, with 10 bases between them. The germline gives CDR1 SEHNR, CDR2 FQNEAQ (reference sequence). The CDR3 loop reads CASSLRVGADTQYF. As DNA, the CDR3 is TGTGCCAGCAGCTTAAGAGTAGGGGCAGATACGCAGTATTTT. Complete variable domain (other parts from reference TRBV7-9 and TRBJ2-3): DTGVSQNPRHKITKRGQNVTFRCDPISEHNRLYWYRQTLGQGPEFLTYFQNEAQLEKSRLLSDRFSAERPKGSFSTLEIQRTEQGDSAMYLCASSLRVGADTQYFGPGTRLTVL.

The V and J genes are TRBV3-1 (or the pseudogene TRBV3-2) and TRBJ2-7; D remains ambiguous. The germline V gene has CDR1 LGHDT and CDR2 YNNKEL (reference sequence). The V end lost 2 bases, the J end lost 4 bases, and 12 bases lay between the germline ends. CDR3 size: 14 residues. This CDR3 reads CASSQLDRSYEQYF. As DNA, the CDR3 is TGTGCCAGCAGCCAACTAGATCGTAGTTACGAGCAGTACTTC.

The chain carries TRBV7-2 and TRBJ1-5; D possibly corresponds to TRBD1 (5 bases). The CDR3 sequence is 16 residues long. V lost 5 bases and J 6 bases, leaving 20 bases between the germline ends. The germline gives CDR1 SGHTA, CDR2 FQGNSA. This CDR3 is CASSTGPADMGQPQHF. The CDR3 region has the DNA TGTGCCAGCAGCACGGGGCCGGCCGATATGGGTCAGCCCCAGCATTTT.

The genes are TRBV7-6 and TRBJ2-2; 12 bases agree with TRBD2. J was trimmed by 0 bases and V by 6 bases; bases with no gene match: 5. From germline, CDR1 is SGHVS and CDR2 FNYEAQ. The CDR3 length is 17 residues. The CDR3 loop is CASSLRLAGANTGELFF. CDR3 nucleotide sequence: TGTGCCAGCAGTCTACGACTAGCGGGGGCGAACACCGGGGAGCTGTTTTTT. The variable domain in full, with the rest retrieved from reference TRBV7-6 and TRBJ2-2, is GAGVSQSPRYKVTKRGQDVALRCDPISGHVSLYWYRQALGQGPEFLTYFNYEAQQDKSGLPNDRFSAERPEGSISTLTIQRTEQRDSAMYRCASSLRLAGANTGELFFGEGSRLTVL.

This rearrangement joins TRBV28 to TRBJ2-5; 8 bases align to TRBD1. CDR1 MDHEN and CDR2 SYDVKM come from the germline V gene. J was trimmed by 4 bases and V by 3 bases; bases with no gene match: 4. The CDR3 spans 14 residues. The CDR3 DNA reads TGTGCCAGCAGTTTTTCAGGGGGCAGAGAGACCCAGTACTTC. Encoded protein: CASSFSGGRETQYF.

This clone has only one observation. This rearrangement joins TRBV28 to TRBJ1-2; D is possibly TRBD1 (6 bases). CDR3 size: 14 residues. Germline loops: CDR1 MDHEN, CDR2 SYDVKM. V gave up 8 bases and J gave up 4 bases, with 17 bases separating them. The CDR3 DNA follows: TGTGCCAGCCGAACAGGGAACAGACCCTATGGCTACACCTTC. Protein: CASRTGNRPYGYTF.

The V and J genes are TRBV3-1 (or the pseudogene TRBV3-2) and TRBJ2-2; tentatively, D is TRBD1 (5 bases). CDR1 is LGHDT and CDR2 is YNNKEL in the germline V gene (reference sequence). V was pared by 1 base and J by 6 bases, with 6 bases between. The CDR3 has 13 amino acids. CDR3 in DNA: TGTGCCAGCAGCCAAGTAGGGGCCGGGGAGCTGTTTTTT. Protein: CASSQVGAGELFF.

On this clone itself: At one of its ends the junction is not consistent with the germline gene, which may arise from a read error. The chain couples TRBV28 to TRBJ2-1; D might be TRBD1 (6 bases). The CDR3 totals 13 residues. CDR1 and CDR2 (germline): MDHEN, SYDVKM. For the CDR3, the DNA is TGTGCCAGCAGTTTTGGGGGCCAGTACCGCCCGGTCTTC. Protein product: CASSFGGQYRPVF.

The chain joins TRBV24-1 to TRBJ2-5; perhaps TRBD1 as D (6 bases). This CDR3 is 14 amino acids long. The ends were cut back, 6 bases at V and 5 bases at J, with 15 bases in the middle. Germline assignment: CDR1 KGHDR and CDR2 SFDVKD. The DNA of the CDR3 is TGTGCCACCAGTAGGGGGAGCGCAGAGGAGACCCAGTACTTC. This gives the protein CATSRGSAEETQYF.

J is TRBJ2-3 and V is TRBV5-1; tentative D call: TRBD1 (6 bases). Germline CDR1 and CDR2: SGHRS and YFSETQ. The CDR3 length is 14 residues. The germline V and J ends were trimmed by 5 bases and 4 bases, with 14 bases remaining between them. The DNA for the CDR3 is TGCGCCAGCAGGGTTCAGGGGCAACCAGATACGCAGTATTTT. Translation: CASRVQGQPDTQYF.

The rearrangement uses TRBV9 and TRBJ2-1; D might be TRBD2 (7 bases). Per germline, CDR1 SGDLS and CDR2 YYNGEE. Trimming took off 4 bases at V and 8 bases at J, with 22 bases between the two ends. The CDR3 runs to 16 residues. The CDR3 spells CASSSHEGGAVDEQFF. The CDR3 DNA follows: TGTGCCAGCAGCTCCCACGAGGGGGGGGCCGTCGATGAGCAGTTCTTC.

The chain recombines TRBV7-3 with TRBJ1-1; the D gene is possibly TRBD1 (5 bases). The V gene lost 2 bases and the J gene lost 4 bases, with 11 bases spanning the gap. The CDR3 extends over 14 amino acids. CDR1 and CDR2 (germline): SGHTA, FQGTGA. In DNA, the CDR3 is TGTGCCAGCAGCTTAGGGGGGTCCACCACTGAAGCTTTCTTT. Translated: CASSLGGSTTEAFF.

This clone is medium-sized. The rearrangement links TRBV30 to TRBJ1-5; possible D gene TRBD1, 5 bases. CDR1 GTSNPN and CDR2 SVGIG come from the germline V gene (reference sequence). Trimming shortened V by 1 base and J by 5 bases, and 12 bases separated the two germline ends. The CDR3 totals 14 residues. CDR3 in amino acids: CAWSAPTADQPQHF. Here the CDR3 DNA reads TGTGCCTGGAGTGCCCCGACAGCCGATCAGCCCCAGCATTTT. The variable domain in full, completed from reference TRBV30 and TRBJ1-5, reads SQTIHQWPATLVQPVGSPLSLECTVEGTSNPNLYWYRQAAGRGLQLLFYSVGIGQISSEVPQNLSASRPQDRQFILSSKKLLLSDSGFYLCAWSAPTADQPQHFGDGTRLSIL.

The chain links TRBV18 to TRBJ2-2; no reliable D call. The V gene's germline CDR1 is KGHSH and CDR2 LQKENI. Trimming shortened V by 1 base and J by 5 bases, and 5 bases separated the two germline ends. The CDR3 is 13 residues long. Written as DNA, the CDR3 is TGTGCCAGCTCACCACTGAATACCGGGGAGCTGTTTTTT. Amino acid sequence: CASSPLNTGELFF.

The chain is built from TRBV5-1 and TRBJ2-3; D may be TRBD1 (6 bases). V was shortened by 3 bases and J by 2 bases, with 10 bases between the two germline ends. The CDR3 contains 14 residues. CDR1 and CDR2 (germline): SGHRS, YFSETQ. CDR3 sequence reads: CASSSGQITDTQYF. DNA for the CDR3: TGCGCCAGCAGCTCGGGACAAATCACAGATACGCAGTATTTT. The complete variable domain, with remaining parts taken from reference TRBV5-1 and TRBJ2-3, reads KAGVTQTPRYLIKTRGQQVTLSCSPISGHRSVSWYQQTPGQGLQFLFEYFSETQRNKGNFPGRFSGRQFSNSRSEMNVSTLELGDSALYLCASSSGQITDTQYFGPGTRLTVL.

The rearrangement links TRBV6-6 to TRBJ2-2; 9 bases align to TRBD1. Germline V gene lookup returns CDR1 MNHNY and CDR2 SVGAGI (reference sequence). There are 19 residues in the CDR3. J lost 0 bases, V lost 7 bases, and 15 bases had no gene match. CDR3 amino acids: CASTRRVGQGPSNTGELFF. CDR3 nucleotide sequence: TGTGCCAGCACTCGCCGTGTGGGACAGGGTCCTTCGAACACCGGGGAGCTGTTTTTT.

This clone was counted only a few times. The V call is TRBV4-3, the J call TRBJ1-4; TRBD1 matches 7 bases. V gave up 1 base and J gave up 4 bases; unmatched junction bases: 0. This CDR3 contains 14 residues. Looked up from germline, CDR1 is LGHNA and CDR2 is YSLEER. The CDR3: CASSQGQGNEKLFF. In nucleotides, the CDR3 is TGCGCCAGCAGCCAAGGACAGGGTAATGAAAAACTGTTTTTT.